One sample yielded the 23 T cell receptor beta chains listed below, sequenced in a study of T cell repertoires in cytomegalovirus infection. TCRdb independently ran MiXCR on the reads; one entry per CDR3 protein. The repertoire has about 480,000 distinct CDR3 sequences, around 30% of them found once; the top ten carry under 20%. These TCRs are of unknown antigen specificity. The specimen comprised cultured PBMCs, sampled from culture after CMV antigen stimulation. Source of these receptors: a human donor in good health (CMV status not recorded). Some clones in this sample may be carry-over from other donors' samples.

This clonotype appeared a few times. V usage is TRBV19 and J usage is TRBJ1-4; possibly TRBD1 for D (5 bases). V was trimmed by 6 bases and J by 5 bases, leaving 16 bases between them. From germline, CDR1 is LNHDA and CDR2 SQIVND (reference sequence). The CDR3 consists of 15 residues. The CDR3 sequence is CASRQETGGNEKLFF. CDR3 nucleotide sequence: TGTGCCAGTAGGCAAGAGACGGGGGGAAATGAAAAACTGTTTTTT.

In this sample, this clonotype turned up a few times. The chain carries TRBV20-1 and TRBJ2-6; the D is unclear. Germline values: CDR1 DFQATT, CDR2 SNEGSKA (reference sequence). V was clipped by 5 bases and J by 0 bases, with 8 bases between them. CDR3 length: 14 residues. This CDR3 is CSALTASGANVLTF. CDR3 in DNA: TGCAGTGCTCTTACAGCCTCTGGGGCCAACGTCCTGACTTTC.

This clonotype was observed a few times. As DNA, the CDR3 is TGCAGTGCTGGAAGCCGGGACACCCTCTACGAGCAGTACTTC. It yields the protein CSAGSRDTLYEQYF. This chain joins TRBV20-1 and TRBJ2-7, with D tentatively TRBD1 (6 bases). CDR3 length: 14 residues. Looked up from germline, CDR1 is DFQATT and CDR2 is SNEGSKA (reference sequence). Trimming removed 5 bases from V and 3 bases from J, with 17 bases in between.

The CDR3 sequence is CASSPTPGDTDTQYF. CDR3 nucleotides: TGTGCCAGCAGCCCTACCCCGGGAGATACAGATACGCAGTATTTT. V usage is TRBV4-2 and J usage is TRBJ2-3, with D tentatively TRBD2 (6 bases). Germline values: CDR1 LGHNA, CDR2 YNFKEQ. V lost 4 bases and J lost 3, with 14 bases in between. The CDR3 sequence is 15 residues long.

This clonotype has just a few counts. The V gene is TRBV5-1, the J gene TRBJ2-1; a possible D gene is TRBD2 (6 bases). From germline, CDR1 is SGHRS and CDR2 YFSETQ. V was clipped by 0 bases and J by 8 bases, with 12 bases between them. CDR3 size: 14 residues. The CDR3 here is CASSLAGGGDEQFF. For the CDR3, the DNA is TGCGCCAGCAGCTTGGCCGGGGGTGGCGATGAGCAGTTCTTC. The entire variable domain, with the rest obtained from reference TRBV5-1 and TRBJ2-1, is as follows: KAGVTQTPRYLIKTRGQQVTLSCSPISGHRSVSWYQQTPGQGLQFLFEYFSETQRNKGNFPGRFSGRQFSNSRSEMNVSTLELGDSALYLCASSLAGGGDEQFFGPGTRLTVL.

There are a few counts of this clonotype. The V call is TRBV12-3 or TRBV12-4, the J call TRBJ2-6; D possibly corresponds to TRBD1 (6 bases). Trimming removed 10 bases from V and 0 bases from J, with 16 bases in between. The CDR3 has 16 amino acids. The CDR3 sequence is CATYGTGSSGANVLTF. The CDR3 DNA is TGTGCCACTTATGGTACAGGGAGCTCTGGGGCCAACGTCCTGACTTTC.

J is TRBJ2-1 and V is TRBV6-1, with D hard to call. The CDR3 runs 15 residues. The germline V and J ends were trimmed by 0 bases and 2 bases, with 8 bases remaining between them. Germline lookup yields CDR1 MNHNS and CDR2 SASEGT. DNA for the CDR3: TGTGCCAGCAGTGAAGCCTCACGGGCCTACAATGAGCAGTTCTTC. It translates to CASSEASRAYNEQFF.

This sequence joins TRBV7-9 and TRBJ2-5; TRBD1 might be the D (6 bases). CDR1 SEHNR and CDR2 FQNEAQ come from the germline V gene (reference sequence). Trimming cost V 5 bases and J 1 base, with 17 bases left between them. CDR3 length: 16 amino acids. The CDR3 DNA sequence: TGTGCCAGCAGCGCCCGTCTAGGGGGTCTCCAAGAGACCCAGTACTTC. Protein product: CASSARLGGLQETQYF.

There are many counts of this clonotype. This sequence joins TRBV7-2 and TRBJ2-1, with 8 bases fitting TRBD2. Per the germline V gene, CDR1 is SGHTA and CDR2 is FQGNSA. The J segment lost 10 bases and the V segment lost 4 bases, leaving 9 bases of the junction unmatched. The CDR3 contains 14 residues. The CDR3 protein is CASSSRRAGEEQFF. DNA for the CDR3: TGTGCCAGCAGCTCACGGAGAGCGGGAGAGGAGCAGTTCTTC.

V usage is TRBV18 and J usage is TRBJ1-3; weak D call: TRBD1 (6 bases). With 2 bases removed from V and 0 bases from J, the gap between germline ends came to 11 bases. The germline gives CDR1 KGHSH, CDR2 LQKENI. The CDR3 has 16 amino acids. In nucleotides, the CDR3 is TGTGCCAGCTCACCAGGGACAAGGCTCTCTGGAAACACCATATATTTT. Translated: CASSPGTRLSGNTIYF.

This chain joins TRBV6-2 or TRBV6-3 and TRBJ2-1; possibly TRBD2 for D (5 bases). V gave up 2 bases and J gave up 15 bases, with 17 bases separating them. CDR1 is MNHEY and CDR2 is SVGEGT in the germline V gene. The CDR3 spans 13 residues. In DNA form, the CDR3 reads TGTGCCAGCAGTTACCGGGATAGGCGGATTAGGTTCTTC. It translates to CASSYRDRRIRFF.

The J gene is TRBJ2-7, the V gene TRBV6-1, with 8 bases matching TRBD1. V was clipped by 6 bases and J by 1 base; unmatched bases: 8. Germline V gene lookup returns CDR1 MNHNS and CDR2 SASEGT. This CDR3 region has 15 residues. CDR3 sequence (DNA): TGTGCCAGCAGAAAGGGGACAGGCGTTTCCTACGAGCAGTACGTC. Encoded protein: CASRKGTGVSYEQYV.

A note on this clonotype: The junction departs from germline at one end; a sequencing error may be responsible. The genes are TRBV7-3 and TRBJ2-1; D perhaps matches TRBD2 (7 bases). Germline V lookup: CDR1 SGHTA, CDR2 FQGTGA. This CDR3 has 13 amino acids. CDR3 in DNA: TGTGCCAGCATTGGGGGCGGGAGAGCGGAGCGGTTCTTC. This sequence encodes CASIGGGRAERFF.

V is TRBV11-1 and J is TRBJ2-3; TRBD1 matches 7 bases. The length of the CDR3 is 16 residues. The trim removed 2 bases at V and 1 base at J, leaving 6 bases unmatched. In germline, CDR1 is SGHAT, CDR2 FQDESV (reference sequence). This CDR3 reads CASSLYRGRGTDTQYF. The DNA for the CDR3 is TGTGCCAGCAGCTTATATAGGGGGCGAGGCACAGATACGCAGTATTTT.

The rearrangement uses TRBV20-1 and TRBJ2-2; TRBD1 aligns across 8 bases. V lost 6 bases to trimming and J lost 1 base; unmatched junction nucleotides: 7. Germline V CDR1 and CDR2: DFQATT, SNEGSKA (reference sequence). The CDR3 has 15 amino acids. The CDR3 nucleotides are TGCAGTGCCGGACCCGGGACAGGGAACACCGGGGAGCTGTTTTTT. The encoded protein is CSAGPGTGNTGELFF.

This clonotype turned up a few times. This chain links TRBV27 with TRBJ2-1, with D perhaps matching TRBD2 (6 bases). V was cut by 4 bases and J by 8 bases, with 18 bases left in between. The germline CDR1 and CDR2 sequences are MNHEY and SMNVEV (reference sequence). This CDR3 is 15 amino acids long. In nucleotides, the CDR3 is TGTGCCAGCAGTTCCCCCTGGACTAAGCCCGATGAGCAGTTCTTC. Amino acid sequence: CASSSPWTKPDEQFF.

V gene TRBV12-3 or TRBV12-4 combines with J gene TRBJ1-2; maybe TRBD1 (5 bases). V lost 6 bases, J lost 4 bases, and 12 bases lay in between. The CDR3 is 13 amino acids. The CDR3 reads CASRAGFGYGYTF. The CDR3 region has the DNA TGTGCCAGCAGGGCAGGGTTTGGCTATGGCTACACCTTC.

This clonotype turned up a few times. CDR3 DNA: TGTGCCAGCAGTTTAATGGGAGGCCCTAGCACAGATACGCAGTATTTT. This translates into CASSLMGGPSTDTQYF. V is TRBV12-3 or TRBV12-4 and J is TRBJ2-3; tentatively, D is TRBD2 (6 bases). This CDR3 comprises 16 residues. V was trimmed by 2 bases and J by 0 bases, leaving 12 bases between them.

The chain is built from TRBV29-1 and TRBJ2-1; TRBD1 matches 8 bases. V trimming: 7 bases; J trimming: 7 bases; junction bases outside the gene matches: 12. Germline V gene sequence: CDR1 SQVTM, CDR2 ANQGSEA. The CDR3 totals 14 residues. In nucleotides, the CDR3 is TGCAGCGCTGGAACCGACAGGGGCCCAAATGAGCAGTTCTTC. Translated: CSAGTDRGPNEQFF.

This clonotype was detected a few times. The chain uses TRBV7-8 and TRBJ2-5, with 11 nucleotides matching TRBD2. This CDR3 spans 18 amino acids. CDR1 SGHVS and CDR2 FQNEAQ come from the germline V gene. V shed 2 bases and J 4 bases; nucleotides not matched to a gene: 12. CDR3 in DNA: TGTGCCAGCAGCTTATTTAGCGGGAGGGCCCTGTTCACAGAGACCCAGTACTTC. Protein product: CASSLFSGRALFTETQYF.

This clonotype was recorded many times. The genes are TRBV7-2 and TRBJ2-3, with no clear D. Looked up from germline, CDR1 is SGHTA and CDR2 is FQGNSA. Between the trimmed V and J ends, which lost 5 bases and 0 bases, there was a span of 12 bases. This CDR3 has 15 residues. The DNA of the CDR3 is TGTGCCAGCAGCCCGCGATGGAGTAGCACAGATACGCAGTATTTT. Translated: CASSPRWSSTDTQYF.

This clonotype showed up just a few times. The chain employs TRBV7-9 and TRBJ1-1; D might be TRBD1 (6 bases). Deletions cut 0 bases from V and 1 base from J, with 15 bases between. The CDR3 consists of 17 residues. The germline V gene encodes CDR1 SEHNR and CDR2 FQNEAQ (reference sequence). The CDR3 region is CASSLAQGRGGNTEAFF. The CDR3 DNA follows: TGTGCCAGCAGCTTAGCGCAGGGCAGGGGAGGGAACACTGAAGCTTTCTTT. The complete variable domain, with remaining parts taken from reference TRBV7-9 and TRBJ1-1, reads DTGVSQNPRHKITKRGQNVTFRCDPISEHNRLYWYRQTLGQGPEFLTYFQNEAQLEKSRLLSDRFSAERPKGSFSTLEIQRTEQGDSAMYLCASSLAQGRGGNTEAFFGQGTRLTVV.

The chain couples TRBV29-1 to TRBJ2-1; D is possibly TRBD2 (6 bases). This CDR3 has 13 amino acids. CDR1 is SQVTM and CDR2 is ANQGSEA in the germline V gene. Deletions cut 7 bases from V and 8 bases from J, with 18 bases between. The CDR3 nucleotides are TGCAGCGGCGAGAGGGGTAAGCGGGATGAGCAGTTCTTC. It specifies CSGERGKRDEQFF.